A selection of T cell receptor beta chains follows, all from one sample in a study of blood T cell repertoires in COVID-19. Sequenced by immunoSEQ multiplex PCR; TCRdb stores in-frame clones only, minus some. The repertoire includes 180,000 or so clones, about 87% of them detected once, and around 2.5% sits in the top ten. The specimen was peripheral blood. These receptors all stem from a man in his forties with active or convalescent COVID-19. Each CDR3 is given with its conserved first and last residue. A D gene is named only where the DNA matches it firmly. The size entry is marked missing in some rows and otherwise reads once, few, many or a size class.

J,V,size,D,DNA,CDR3
TRBJ2-7,TRBV11-2,NA,TRBD2,TGTGCCAGCAGCTTAGTGCGGGGGGTAGGCGAGCAGTACTTC,CASSLVRGVGEQYF
TRBJ1-6,TRBV14,NA,NA,TGTGCCAGCAGCGGTACTGGAGGTTCCCTTTCACCCCTCCACTTT,CASSGTGGSLSPLHF
TRBJ1-6,TRBV19,NA,TRBD1,TGTGCCAGTACTCCGACAGGGGAAGAAAATTCACCCCTCCACTTT,CASTPTGEENSPLHF
TRBJ1-6,TRBV30,NA,NA,TGTGCCTGGAGTAACAAGGGAGGTTCACCCCTCCACTTT,CAWSNKGGSPLHF
TRBJ2-2,TRBV7-9,few,NA,TGTGCCAGCAGCCTAAGGAACCTACCGGGTCTTAACACCGGGGAGCTGTTTTTT,CASSLRNLPGLNTGELFF
TRBJ2-7,TRBV27,NA,NA,TGTGCCAGCAGAACCACTCTGGGCGGGACGGACTCCTACGAGCAGTACTTC,CASRTTLGGTDSYEQYF
TRBJ1-3,TRBV21-1,NA,NA,TGTGCCAGCAGCATAGGACAGGGGAACTCTGGAAACACCATATATTTT,CASSIGQGNSGNTIYF
TRBJ1-2,TRBV2,NA,TRBD1,TGTGCCAGCAGGGACAGGGTCAAGGTTGTGGGCTACACCTTC,CASRDRVKVVGYTF
TRBJ1-6,TRBV3-1/TRBV3-2,NA,NA,TGTGCCAGCAGTCGGAGAGGGGGGGATTCACCCCTCCACTTT,CASSRRGGDSPLHF
TRBJ2-7,TRBV6-5,NA,NA,TGTGCCAGCACCTCCCGCAGGGGCCTCTACGAGCAGTACTTC,CASTSRRGLYEQYF
TRBJ1-6,TRBV4-1,NA,NA,TGCGCCAGCAGCCATCCAGACAGGAGAGATAATTCACCCCTCCACTTT,CASSHPDRRDNSPLHF
TRBJ1-4,TRBV2,once,NA,TGTGCCAGCGAGGGTTTAACTAATGAAAAACTGTTTTTT,CASEGLTNEKLFF
TRBJ2-2,TRBV9,NA,TRBD2,TGTGCCAGCAGCGTAGTTAGCGGGGGGACGAACACCGGGGAGCTGTTTTTT,CASSVVSGGTNTGELFF
TRBJ1-5,TRBV10-3,few,NA,TGTGCCATCAGCGGGGAGGGTCAGCCCCAGCATTTT,CAISGEGQPQHF
TRBJ1-6,TRBV2,NA,NA,TGTGCCAGCAACCAAGGTCGGGTATCCAATTCACCCCTCCACTTT,CASNQGRVSNSPLHF
TRBJ1-4,TRBV19,once,NA,TGTGCCAGTAGTACTAGGCTTGCAACTAATGAAAAACTGTTTTTT,CASSTRLATNEKLFF
TRBJ1-2,TRBV10-3,NA,NA,TGTGCCATCAGTGAGGATCGGGGGTACACCTTC,CAISEDRGYTF
TRBJ2-4,TRBV7-2,NA,NA,TGTGCCAGCAGCTCAAGGACCGCGGGCGCCAAAAACATTCAGTACTTC,CASSSRTAGAKNIQYF
TRBJ1-4,TRBV19,NA,NA,TGTGCCAGTAGTATTGACAGAGAAAAACTGTTTTTT,CASSIDREKLFF
TRBJ1-1,TRBV3-1/TRBV3-2,NA,NA,TGTGCCAGCAGCCTTGGGTATCGGGGCACTGAAGCTTTCTTT,CASSLGYRGTEAFF
TRBJ2-2,TRBV5-5,NA,TRBD2,TGTGCCAGCAGCCCTCCAGCGGGGGTTAACACCGGGGAGCTGTTTTTT,CASSPPAGVNTGELFF
TRBJ2-5,TRBV29-1,NA,TRBD1,TGCAGCGTTGACAGGCCAGGGGGTTGGCAAGAGACCCAGTACTTC,CSVDRPGGWQETQYF
TRBJ1-6,TRBV20-1,NA,TRBD1,TGCAGTGCTAGTCTCGGACAGGGCAATTCACCCCTCCACTTT,CSASLGQGNSPLHF
TRBJ2-6,TRBV2,NA,TRBD1,TGTGCCAGCAGTGATACAGGGGGACCTGGGGCCAACGTCCTGACTTTC,CASSDTGGPGANVLTF
TRBJ1-4,TRBV27,NA,NA,TGTGCCAGCAGACCCGACACAGGGTACGCTGAAAAACTGTTTTTT,CASRPDTGYAEKLFF
TRBJ1-2,TRBV24-1,NA,NA,TGTGCCACCAGTGACCGGGGGGAAGGCTACACCTTC,CATSDRGEGYTF
TRBJ2-7,TRBV7-7,NA,NA,TGTGCTAGCAGCTCTTGGGGGCCGAACAAGTACGAGCAGTACTTC,CASSSWGPNKYEQYF
TRBJ1-2,TRBV30,NA,NA,TGTGCCGCCGCCCGGCAGGTACATGGCTACACCTTC,CAAARQVHGYTF
TRBJ2-3,TRBV7-9,NA,TRBD2,TGTGCCAGCAGACTAGGGAGGGACGGCACAGATACGCAGTATTTT,CASRLGRDGTDTQYF
TRBJ1-2,TRBV27,NA,TRBD1,TGTGCCAGCAGTTTATACGGACAGGGAAGGGATGGCTACACCTTC,CASSLYGQGRDGYTF
TRBJ1-1,TRBV12-5,NA,NA,TGTGCTAGTGGTTTGCCCCTGGACATGTCCCCCACTGAAGCTTTCTTT,CASGLPLDMSPTEAFF
TRBJ1-1,TRBV3-1/TRBV3-2,NA,NA,TGTGCCAGCAGCCAAGCTCCGATTGGGACACCTCGGAACACTGAAGCTTTCTTT,CASSQAPIGTPRNTEAFF
TRBJ1-5,TRBV6-2/TRBV6-3,NA,NA,TGTGCCAGCAGTTCGGGGAAGCCCCAGCATTTT,CASSSGKPQHF
TRBJ1-1,TRBV2,NA,NA,TGTGCCAGTACCGTCGTGCCGCGGCGTAACACTGAAGCTTTCTTT,CASTVVPRRNTEAFF
TRBJ1-2,TRBV3-1/TRBV3-2,NA,NA,TGTGCCAGCAGCCAAGATATACGGTTTCAGGGGTTGTCTCGAGTTATGAACTATGGCTACACCTTC,CASSQDIRFQGLSRVMNYGYTF
TRBJ2-5,TRBV5-1,NA,TRBD2,TGCGCCAGCAGCTTGGCCGCTAGCGGGGGATCCCAAGAGACCCAGTACTTC,CASSLAASGGSQETQYF
TRBJ2-2,TRBV6-2/TRBV6-3,NA,NA,TGTGCCAGCAGCCGACCGGGTCCCGGGGAGCTGTTTTTT,CASSRPGPGELFF
TRBJ1-1,TRBV9,NA,NA,TGTGCCAGCAGCCCCCAGGGTGGCAGGGAAGCTTTCTTT,CASSPQGGREAFF
TRBJ1-1,TRBV5-1,NA,NA,TGCGCCAGCAGCCTCAGGTGGAACACTGAAGCTTTCTTT,CASSLRWNTEAFF
TRBJ2-7,TRBV5-6,NA,NA,TGTGCCAGCAGCTTGGGGACAAGGGGCGAGCAGTACTTC,CASSLGTRGEQYF
TRBJ1-1,TRBV5-1,NA,TRBD1,TGCGCCAGCTCCGGGACAGGGGGCACTGAAGCTTTCTTT,CASSGTGGTEAFF
TRBJ2-5,TRBV28,NA,NA,TGTGCCAGCAGTCAGATAGGGGGGGCTCATCAAGAGACCCAGTACTTC,CASSQIGGAHQETQYF